This entry lists 24 T cell receptor beta chains sequenced from one sample in a study of tumor-infiltrating lymphocytes in primary liver carcinoma. In addition to blood RNA drawn from unsorted whole blood, germline DNA was extracted. Synthesis of TCR beta cDNA was carried out from 500 ng total RNA with a constant-region primer. Modified slightly, ARM-PCR produced TCR beta libraries over three nested multiplex PCR rounds. For 10 cycles apiece, the opening two PCR rounds ran with TRBV1-TRBV30 forward primers and a C-beta reverse primer. In TCRdb, the multiplex PCR reads were re-called with MiXCR into one record per CDR3 protein. This sample has over 250,000 distinct CDR3 sequences, with about 50% found just once. The sequenced material came from peripheral blood. The origin of the receptors is a woman aged 25-40 years with primary liver carcinoma and hepatitis B virus infection.

This clonotype was detected once. This may stem from a read error, because a much larger clone lies one nucleotide away. The CDR3 does not close with the conserved phenylalanine or tryptophan, likely indicating a read error. This rearrangement joins TRBV29-1 to TRBJ2-4; D perhaps matches TRBD2 (5 bases). Between the trimmed V and J ends, which lost 6 bases and 8 bases, there was a span of 17 bases. This CDR3 is built from 13 residues. Per germline, CDR1 SQVTM and CDR2 ANQGSEA. The CDR3: CSVRAPGKDIQYI. The CDR3 region has the DNA TGCAGCGTCCGAGCCCCGGGGAAAGACATTCAGTACATC.

This clonotype was observed once. This clone may be a read error of a much larger clone one base away. The chain employs TRBV29-1 and TRBJ2-5; 8 bases fit TRBD1. Per germline, CDR1 SQVTM and CDR2 ANQGSEA. The CDR3 contains 12 residues. This CDR3 reads CSIDRGQETQYF. DNA of the CDR3: TGCAGCATTGACAGGGGACAAGAGACCCAGTACTTC.

The chain links TRBV7-9 to TRBJ2-3, with 9 bases identical to TRBD2. V dropped 4 bases and J dropped 5; count of bases not matched to a gene: 10. The CDR3 extends over 16 amino acids. Germline loops: CDR1 SEHNR, CDR2 FQNEAQ (reference sequence). The CDR3 nucleotides are TGTGCCAGCAGCTCGGTCAGCGGGAGGCCGGGAGATACGCAGTATTTT. Its protein product is CASSSVSGRPGDTQYF.

This clonotype was seen a handful of times. A read error may produce the germline difference seen at one junction end. Here the CDR3 reads CASSGSGYAQYF. The CDR3 DNA sequence: TGTGCCAGCAGCGGGTCGGGCTACGCGCAGTACTTC. The chain couples TRBV12-3 or TRBV12-4 to TRBJ2-7, with no clear D. This CDR3 has 12 amino acids.

This clonotype appeared a few times. The chain joins TRBV5-5 to TRBJ1-2; weak D call: TRBD1 (5 bases). Germline V CDR1 and CDR2: SGHKS, YYEKEE (reference sequence). There are 13 residues in the CDR3. Trimming took 0 bases from V and 9 from J, leaving 12 bases between them. In DNA, the CDR3 is TGTGCCAGCAGCTTGGTTACCAGGGAGCGCTACACCTTC. This codes for CASSLVTRERYTF. The full variable domain, completed using reference TRBV5-5 and TRBJ1-2, is DAGVTQSPTHLIKTRGQQVTLRCSPISGHKSVSWYQQVLGQGPQFIFQYYEKEERGRGNFPDRFSARQFPNYSSELNVNALLLGDSALYLCASSLVTRERYTFGSGTRLTVV.

Remarks on this clonotype: A read error may be the cause here, since a much bigger clone is one base away. V usage is TRBV29-1 and J usage is TRBJ1-2, with a possible D match to TRBD1 (5 bases). CDR1 and CDR2 (germline): SQVTM, ANQGSEA. CDR3 length: 13 amino acids. The V gene lost 4 bases and the J gene lost 8 bases, with 17 bases spanning the gap. The CDR3 DNA sequence: TGCAGCGTTGGATTGAGACAGCGAGAAGGCTACACCTTC. Amino acids: CSVGLRQREGYTF.

In its sample, this clonotype was seen once. This rearrangement joins TRBV12-3 or TRBV12-4 to TRBJ2-3; D gene unclear. Trimming removed 1 base from V and 0 bases from J, with 17 bases in between. The CDR3 runs 18 residues. The CDR3 loop reads CASSLVSVANSSTDTQYF. The CDR3 DNA is TGTGCCAGCAGTTTAGTATCGGTGGCGAATTCTAGCACAGATACGCAGTATTTT.

In nucleotides, the CDR3 is TGTGCCAGCAGCCAGGCGCGCAATGGCGAGCAGTACTTC. It yields the protein CASSQARNGEQYF. V is TRBV14 and J is TRBJ2-7; D is unresolved. Trimming pared 3 bases from V and 6 bases from J, leaving 12 bases between. Germline loops: CDR1 SGHDN, CDR2 FVKESK. The CDR3 consists of 13 residues.

The V gene is TRBV6-2 or TRBV6-3, the J gene TRBJ2-7, with a possible D match to TRBD1 (7 bases). This CDR3 contains 19 residues. Between the trimmed V and J ends, which lost 6 bases and 2 bases, there was a span of 29 bases. CDR1 is MNHEY, CDR2 SVGEGT, per germline. DNA for the CDR3: TGTGCCAGCAGACCAGGTTTCGCCGGAGGGACAGTTAATCCCTACGAGCAGTACTTC. Amino acid sequence: CASRPGFAGGTVNPYEQYF.

A word on this clonotype: This could be a read error, since a much larger clone is one nucleotide away. This chain uses TRBV6-1 with TRBJ2-1; TRBD1 agrees at 7 bases. V lost 10 bases, J lost 3 bases, and 9 bases stayed unmatched. Germline CDR1 is MNHNS and CDR2 is SASEGT. CDR3 length equals 14 residues. CDR3 residues: CATLDRSCYNEQFF. CDR3 coding DNA: TGTGCCACCTTGGACAGGAGCTGCTACAATGAGCAGTTCTTC.

With respect to this clonotype: A much bigger clone sits one base away, suggesting this may be a read error. The chain recombines TRBV29-1 with TRBJ2-7; TRBD1 is a possible D gene (6 bases). V shed 4 bases and J shed 3 bases, with 16 bases lying between them. The CDR3 consists of 14 residues. From germline, CDR1 is SQVTM and CDR2 ANQGSEA. CDR3 coding DNA: TGCAGCGTTGCAGGGGACAAATCCTGCTACGAGCAGTACTTC. Protein product: CSVAGDKSCYEQYF.

A word on this clonotype: One base away lies a much larger clone, so this may be a sequencing read error. The chain uses TRBV6-5 and TRBJ1-4; the D gene is possibly TRBD1 (6 bases). From germline, CDR1 is MNHEY and CDR2 SVGAGI. The CDR3 loop spans 15 amino acids. This chain's CDR3 is CASRRMDSLNEELFF. The CDR3, as DNA: TGTGCCAGCAGAAGGATGGACAGCTTGAATGAAGAACTGTTTTTT.

A note on this clonotype: One junction end does not reproduce the germline sequence, and a read error may be involved. The chain links TRBV4-1 to TRBJ1-3; no firm D call. The CDR3 totals 16 residues. Germline-derived CDR1 and CDR2 are MGHRA and YSYEKL. For the CDR3, the DNA is TGCGCCGGCAGCCGCTACGCTGGGGAGCCTGGAAACACCATATATTTT. Its protein product is CAGSRYAGEPGNTIYF.

Notes on this clonotype: Its ends do not fully match the called genes, so a read error is possible. The rearrangement joins TRBV12-3 or TRBV12-4 to TRBJ2-7; TRBD1 agrees at 8 bases. This CDR3 has 13 amino acids. The CDR3 here is CAGSLDRAYEQYF. In nucleotides, the CDR3 is TGTGCCGGCAGTTTGGACAGGGCCTACGAGCAGTACTTC.

The J gene is TRBJ2-7, the V gene TRBV29-1, with 7 bases lining up with TRBD1. Germline V gene sequence: CDR1 SQVTM, CDR2 ANQGSEA. CDR3 length: 13 amino acids. V dropped 4 bases and J dropped 5; count of bases not matched to a gene: 8. CDR3 DNA: TGCAGCGTTGCGGGGACAGTGTTTCACGAGCAGTACTTC. Amino acid sequence: CSVAGTVFHEQYF.

CDR3 amino acids: CAISETQAGWYNEQFF. The DNA of the CDR3 is TGTGCCATCAGTGAGACCCAAGCGGGATGGTACAATGAGCAGTTCTTC. The chain has TRBV10-3 and TRBJ2-1; 7 bases map to TRBD2. Germline V gives CDR1 ENHRY, CDR2 SYGVKD. Trimming cost V 2 bases and J 4 bases; bases outside gene matches: 8. This CDR3 comprises 16 residues.

Details on this clonotype: Because the CDR3 is missing its conserved closing phenylalanine or tryptophan, this is likely a read error. The chain combines TRBV11-2 with TRBJ2-2; D is unresolved. Germline CDR1 is SGHAT and CDR2 is FQNNGV. The CDR3 loop spans 15 amino acids. The CDR3, as DNA: TGTGCCAGCATCTTAGGTCCTTACTCCACCGGGGAGCTGTTTCTT. It codes for CASILGPYSTGELFL.

The genes are TRBV4-1 and TRBJ1-4; D call uncertain. Per germline, CDR1 MGHRA and CDR2 YSYEKL. The CDR3 is made up of 15 amino acids. Trimming shortened V by 2 bases and J by 4 bases, and 11 bases separated the two germline ends. In DNA form, the CDR3 reads TGCGCCAGCAGCCAATTACGCAGTCTTAATGAAAAACTGTTTTTT. This translates into CASSQLRSLNEKLFF.

At least ten counts were recorded for this clonotype. This rearrangement joins TRBV12-3 or TRBV12-4 to TRBJ2-5; TRBD1 is a possible D gene (5 bases). Trimming took off 4 bases at V and 5 bases at J, with 11 bases between the two ends. This CDR3 comprises 13 residues. The CDR3 nucleotides read TGTGCCAGCAGTTCAGGGATGGTGGAGACCCAGTACTTC. It is translated as CASSSGMVETQYF.

The chain recombines TRBV24-1 with TRBJ1-5, with 7 bases identical to TRBD1. This CDR3 comprises 15 residues. V shed 3 bases and J 7 bases; nucleotides not matched to a gene: 8. CDR1 and CDR2 from the germline V gene are KGHDR and SFDVKD. The CDR3 reads CATSDGTEVRQPQHF. The CDR3 nucleotides are TGTGCCACCAGTGATGGGACAGAAGTTCGACAGCCCCAGCATTTT.

For this clonotype: At one end, the junction sequence differs from germline, possibly due to a read error. This chain uses TRBV6-5 with TRBJ2-1, with 12 nucleotides matching TRBD2. Germline lookup yields CDR1 MNHEY and CDR2 SVGAGI. This CDR3 contains 17 residues. CDR3 coding DNA: TGTGCCAGCAGGGAGACTAGCGGGAGTATCTCCTACAATGAGCAGTCCTTC. Its protein is CASRETSGSISYNEQSF.

This chain links TRBV12-3 or TRBV12-4 with TRBJ2-7, with D possibly being TRBD1 (7 bases). V was clipped by 4 bases and J by 5 bases, with 12 bases between them. This CDR3 comprises 13 residues. In DNA, the CDR3 is TGTGCCAGCAGTTCAGGGGGGATCGACGAGCAGTACTTC. Amino acids: CASSSGGIDEQYF.

As to this clonotype: The CDR3 does not end in the conserved phenylalanine or tryptophan, so this is likely a read error. The V gene is TRBV29-1, the J gene TRBJ1-1, with D hard to call. Germline V gene data show CDR1 as SQVTM and CDR2 as ANQGSEA. V lost 5 bases and J 4 bases, leaving 11 bases between the germline ends. This CDR3 is 12 amino acids long. The CDR3 reads CSVLDPGTEAFL. CDR3 DNA: TGCAGCGTTCTAGACCCCGGCACTGAAGCTTTCTTA.

This chain links TRBV28 with TRBJ2-5, with D maybe TRBD2 (6 bases). Germline values: CDR1 MDHEN, CDR2 SYDVKM. This CDR3 is 15 amino acids long. V gave up 6 bases and J gave up 1 base, with 15 bases separating them. The CDR3 protein is CASSQGLGGQETQYF. The CDR3 DNA sequence: TGTGCCAGCAGCCAGGGACTGGGGGGCCAAGAGACCCAGTACTTC.